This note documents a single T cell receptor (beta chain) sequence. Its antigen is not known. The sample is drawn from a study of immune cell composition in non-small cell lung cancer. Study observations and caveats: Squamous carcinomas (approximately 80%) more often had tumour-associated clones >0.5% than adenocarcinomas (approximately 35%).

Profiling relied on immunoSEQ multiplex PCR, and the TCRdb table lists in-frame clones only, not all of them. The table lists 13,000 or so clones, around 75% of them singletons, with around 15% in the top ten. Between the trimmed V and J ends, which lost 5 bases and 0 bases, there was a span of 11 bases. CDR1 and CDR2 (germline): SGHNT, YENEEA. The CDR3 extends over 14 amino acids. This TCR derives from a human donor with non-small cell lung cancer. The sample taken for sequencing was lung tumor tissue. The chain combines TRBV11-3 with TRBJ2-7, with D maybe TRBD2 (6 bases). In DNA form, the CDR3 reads TGTGCCAGCAGCAGCGGGCCTTCCTCCTACGAGCAGTACTTC. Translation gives CASSSGPSSYEQYF.